The 8 T cell receptor beta chains listed next were all sequenced from one sample in a study of blood T cell repertoires in COVID-19 (dated by TCRdb to 2019 to 2021). Library preparation was by the immunoSEQ multiplex PCR assay. Here the immuneACCESS table is served through TCRdb, limited to in-frame sequences with V and J called. Missing clones are a known gap in these copies; in checked studies unresolved V genes cover under half, and the rest lacks a known reason. In this sample the table shows roughly 230,000 clones, roughly 90% of which occur a single time. In total, the top ten clones hold more than 0.55% of the sample. The sequencing sample was made of peripheral blood. The origin of the receptors is a human donor in a cohort sampled during active COVID-19.

This chain joins TRBV30 and TRBJ1-4; a possible D gene is TRBD1 (5 bases). V was pared by 4 bases and J by 6 bases, with 12 bases between. Germline CDR1 is GTSNPN and CDR2 is SVGIG (reference sequence). There are 13 residues in the CDR3. In DNA, the CDR3 is TGTGCCTGGACCGGACGGGGGGATGAAAAACTGTTTTTT. Protein product: CAWTGRGDEKLFF.

The rearrangement uses TRBV6-6 and TRBJ2-7; 12 bases line up with TRBD2. The V gene end was trimmed by 5 bases and the J gene end by 4 bases; junction bases not matched to a gene: 6. Per the germline V gene, CDR1 is MNHNY and CDR2 is SVGAGI (reference sequence). The CDR3 is 15 amino acids. CDR3 bases: TGTGCCAGCAGTCGACTAGCGGGGGCGGTTTACGAGCAGTACTTC. It is translated as CASSRLAGAVYEQYF.

This chain links TRBV6-2 or TRBV6-3 with TRBJ2-3, with 12 nucleotides matching TRBD2. This CDR3 region has 17 residues. The germline gives CDR1 MNHEY, CDR2 SVGEGT. Trimming removed 5 bases from V and 4 bases from J; junction bases left unmatched: 10. As DNA, the CDR3 is TGTGCCAGCAGTCAACTCGGACTAGCGGGGATCTCAGATACGCAGTATTTT. It codes for CASSQLGLAGISDTQYF.

The gene calls are TRBV14 and TRBJ2-1; 8 nucleotides line up with TRBD2. The CDR3 extends over 16 amino acids. CDR1 is SGHDN and CDR2 is FVKESK in the germline V gene. V dropped 4 bases and J dropped 10; count of bases not matched to a gene: 15. The chain's CDR3 is CASSLLSSGTLSEQFF. The CDR3 nucleotides are TGTGCCAGCAGCCTCCTAAGTAGCGGGACTCTCAGCGAGCAGTTCTTC. The full variable domain, its missing parts supplied by reference TRBV14 and TRBJ2-1, is EAGVTQFPSHSVIEKGQTVTLRCDPISGHDNLYWYRRVMGKEIKFLLHFVKESKQDESGMPNNRFLAERTGGTYSTLKVQPAELEDSGVYFCASSLLSSGTLSEQFFGPGTRLTVL.

The chain employs TRBV9 and TRBJ2-7, with TRBD1 matching over 8 bases. CDR1 and CDR2 from the germline V gene are SGDLS and YYNGEE. J gave up 5 bases and V 3 bases, and 7 bases lay outside the gene matches. The CDR3 totals 14 residues. CDR3 amino acids: CASSAGQGLNEQYF. CDR3 DNA sequence: TGTGCCAGCAGCGCCGGACAGGGTCTGAACGAGCAGTACTTC.

In nucleotides, the CDR3 is TGTGCCCATACCACAGGGGCCAATGGCTACACCTTC. Its translation: CAHTTGANGYTF. This sequence joins TRBV30 and TRBJ1-2; 7 nucleotides line up with TRBD1. CDR1 is GTSNPN, CDR2 SVGIG, per germline (reference sequence). CDR3 length: 12 amino acids. J was trimmed by 6 bases and V by 8 bases; bases with no gene match: 9.

The chain has TRBV6-5 and TRBJ2-7, with D maybe TRBD2 (6 bases). The CDR3 length is 11 residues. V lost 7 bases to trimming and J lost 3 bases, with 7 bases between them. The germline V gene has CDR1 MNHEY and CDR2 SVGAGI. In DNA form, the CDR3 reads TGTGCCAGCATCGGGGGCTACGAGCAGTACTTC. This translates into CASIGGYEQYF.

About this clone itself: Other nucleotide sequences in the sample specify the same CDR3. CDR3 in amino acids: CASSGGRDRGYEQYF. The CDR3, as DNA: TGTGCCAGCAGCGGAGGCCGGGACAGGGGGTACGAGCAGTACTTC. The rearrangement uses TRBV9 and TRBJ2-7, with TRBD1 identical over 11 bases. Trimming took 3 bases from V and 4 from J; bases not matched to a gene: 6. CDR1 and CDR2 from the germline V gene are SGDLS and YYNGEE. The CDR3 covers 15 residues.